The clone carrying this T cell receptor beta chain was seen just once. The data are from a study of blood T cell repertoires in COVID-19. Study-level background: Italy, Spain and the United States were the sources of the convalescent and acute COVID-19 samples.

This CDR3 spans 13 amino acids. The V gene's germline CDR1 is SGHRS and CDR2 YFSETQ. The V gene end was trimmed by 5 bases and the J gene end by 6 bases; junction bases not matched to a gene: 7. Generated by immunoSEQ multiplex PCR, the TCRdb table keeps only in-frame clones and is missing some. The repertoire holds around 58,000 clones, with around 89% as singletons. This TCR was recovered from a woman between 40 and 55 years old who had recovered from COVID-19. The sequencing sample was made of PBMCs or T cells enriched from blood (not recorded which). The chain joins TRBV5-1 to TRBJ1-2; TRBD1 matches at 7 bases. CDR3 DNA sequence: TGCGCCAGCAGGCGCACAGGGGAGCATGGCTACACCTTC. As protein: CASRRTGEHGYTF.